Included here is one TCR beta chain sequence, with context. This record belongs to a study of T-cell reconstitution after alpha-beta-depleted transplantation in children. Germline trimming cut 3 bases from V and 5 bases from J; bases unmatched to any gene: 6. Germline CDR1 reads KGHSH; CDR2 reads LQKENI. CDR3 length: 15 residues. Unique molecular identifiers tagged the TCRbeta library. Using its own MiXCR run on the PCR reads, TCRdb lists one record per CDR3 protein. The table lists some 200,000 distinct CDR3 sequences, over 5.5% of them singletons, with 3% to 3.5% in the top ten. This receptor was obtained from a human donor who donated a stem cell graft to a child with Wiskott-Aldrich syndrome. V gene TRBV18 combines with J gene TRBJ2-2; 7 positions agree with TRBD1. The sample here was PBMCs from the stem cell graft donor, taken from the stem cell graft. In nucleotides, the CDR3 is TGTGCCAGCTCACCGGGGACAGAAAGAACCGGGGAGCTGTTTTTT. Protein sequence: CASSPGTERTGELFF.